Listed below are T cell receptor beta chains from one sample, sequenced in a study of T-cell memory formation after mild COVID-19. TCRdb re-derived calls from the 5' RACE reads in MiXCR, one entry per CDR3 protein. The sample holds 170,000 or so distinct CDR3 sequences, 31% seen once. Sequences were obtained from PBMCs or a T cell subset sorted from them (not recorded which). Receptors originate from an adult woman who had mild COVID-19 (a few samples of this study predate the infection). Cell type and time point are not known. CDR3s include the opening cysteine and the closing phenylalanine or tryptophan. A D gene is named only where the DNA matches it firmly. Part of the rows lack a size; the others show once, few, many or a class for expanded clones.

v_gene	d_gene	j_gene	abundance	CDR3nt	CDR3aa
TRBV29-1	TRBD2	TRBJ2-7	many	TGCAGCGTTGAACACCTGGGGCTAGCGGTCTACGAGCAGTACTTC	CSVEHLGLAVYEQYF
TRBV29-1	TRBD1	TRBJ2-5	few	TGCAGCGTTGACCAGGGGGTTCAAGAGACCCAGTACTTC	CSVDQGVQETQYF
TRBV20-1	NA	TRBJ2-3	NA	TGCAGTGCTTCGGCTCCGCACCCGCAGTATTTT	CSASAPHPQYF
TRBV6-5	TRBD1	TRBJ1-2	few	TGTGCCAGCAGGGGACAGGGGTTACACTATGGCTACACCTTC	CASRGQGLHYGYTF
TRBV29-1	TRBD1	TRBJ1-3	NA	TGCAGCGTAGGGGACAGGGCCGGAAACACCATATATTTT	CSVGDRAGNTIYF
TRBV24-1	NA	TRBJ2-1	NA	TGTGCCACCAGTGATCCCAAGAGTAGCATCAACAATGAGCAGTTCTTC	CATSDPKSSINNEQFF
TRBV27	TRBD1	TRBJ1-5	NA	TGTGCCAGCAGTTACAGGGGTGATCAGCCCCAGCATTTT	CASSYRGDQPQHF
TRBV3-1	NA	TRBJ1-1	NA	TGTGCCAGCAGGCAGCTAGGCGTCACTGAAGCTTTCTTT	CASRQLGVTEAFF
TRBV4-2	NA	TRBJ1-1	NA	TGTGCCAGCAGCCAAGATCTGGAGGGCCGGGGCGAAGCTTTCTTT	CASSQDLEGRGEAFF
TRBV2	TRBD1	TRBJ1-5	NA	TGTGCCAGCCACGGGACAGGGAATAATCAGCCCCAGCATTTT	CASHGTGNNQPQHF
TRBV3-1	NA	TRBJ1-1	NA	TGTGCCAGCAGCCAGCTATTCGAAGCTTTCTTT	CASSQLFEAFF
TRBV29-1	NA	TRBJ2-1	few	TGCAGCGTTGAACACTCCAATGAGCAGTTCTTC	CSVEHSNEQFF
TRBV7-9	TRBD1	TRBJ1-5	NA	TGTGCCAGCAGAGCCGGGACAGGAGCTTATCAGCCCCAGCATTTT	CASRAGTGAYQPQHF
TRBV30	TRBD2	TRBJ2-1	few	TGTGCCTGGAGTCTTCTAGCGGGGGGCATACCTCAGTTCTTC	CAWSLLAGGIPQFF
TRBV9	NA	TRBJ2-3	NA	TGTGCCAGCAGCGTAGAAGGGTTTGGGGCAGATACGCAGTATTTT	CASSVEGFGADTQYF
TRBV15	TRBD2	TRBJ2-3	few	TGTGCCACCAGCAGATCCGGGACTAGCAGAGATACGCAGTATTTT	CATSRSGTSRDTQYF
TRBV12-3/TRBV12-4	TRBD2	TRBJ2-3	NA	TGTGCCAGCAGTCCTGCTAGCGGGGGTCCCCCAGATACGCAGTATTTT	CASSPASGGPPDTQYF
TRBV19	NA	TRBJ1-1	NA	TGTGCCAGTAGTATAGATCTATCACAGACTGAAGCTTTCTTT	CASSIDLSQTEAFF
TRBV12-3/TRBV12-4	NA	TRBJ2-5	few	TGTGCCAGCAGTGGGGGGCCCCCGACGGGAGAGACCCAGTACTTC	CASSGGPPTGETQYF
TRBV7-7	TRBD1	TRBJ1-1	NA	TGTGCCAGCAGCTCGGACAGGGGCGCTGAAGCTTTCTTT	CASSSDRGAEAFF
TRBV9	TRBD2	TRBJ2-1	few	TGTGCCAGCAGCATATTGAGCGGGAGTAATGAGCAGTTCTTC	CASSILSGSNEQFF
TRBV24-1	NA	TRBJ1-1	few	TGTGCCACCAGTCGGGCGGGTTTCACTGAAGCTTTCTTT	CATSRAGFTEAFF
TRBV7-3	NA	TRBJ1-6	few	TGTGCCAGTGCGGCCTTTGTCAATTCACCCCTCCACTTT	CASAAFVNSPLHF
TRBV7-9	NA	TRBJ2-7	few	TGTGCCAGCAGCTTAGAGTGGTACGAGCAGTACTTC	CASSLEWYEQYF
TRBV4-1	NA	TRBJ2-5	many	TGCGCCAGCAGCCTGGGAAGGGGAGAGACCCAGTACTTC	CASSLGRGETQYF
TRBV5-1	NA	TRBJ2-2	NA	TGCGCCAGCAGCTTGGGGGCCAGGACCACCGGGGAGCTGTTTTTT	CASSLGARTTGELFF
TRBV27	NA	TRBJ1-5	few	TGTGCCAGCAGTTTATCGAGGAATCAGCCCCAGCATTTT	CASSLSRNQPQHF
TRBV24-1	TRBD1	TRBJ1-6	once	TGTGCCACCAGTGATTTTACAGGGGATCAGAGCTCCTATAATTCACCCCTCCACTTT	CATSDFTGDQSSYNSPLHF
TRBV7-9	NA	TRBJ2-5	once	TGTGCCAGCAAGGTAGCAGGGGTTAGGGAGACCCAGTACTTC	CASKVAGVRETQYF
TRBV4-2	NA	TRBJ2-1	NA	TGTGCCAGCAGCCAGGCCCGAGGTCGAACCTACAATGAGCAGTTCTTC	CASSQARGRTYNEQFF
TRBV5-4	NA	TRBJ1-5	NA	TGTGCCAGCAGCAGGGACGGGCCCTATAGCAATCAGCCCCAGCATTTT	CASSRDGPYSNQPQHF
TRBV6-5	TRBD1	TRBJ1-4	few	TGTGCCAGCAAGACGGATGGACAGGGGGGCGAAAAACTGTTTTTT	CASKTDGQGGEKLFF
TRBV12-3/TRBV12-4	TRBD2	TRBJ2-3	NA	TGTGCCAGCACCCAGCGGGGTTCTTTCACAGATACGCAGTATTTT	CASTQRGSFTDTQYF
TRBV12-3/TRBV12-4	NA	TRBJ2-3	NA	TGTGCCAGCAGTTTACTGGGGAGACCAGATACGCAGTATTTT	CASSLLGRPDTQYF
TRBV12-3/TRBV12-4	NA	TRBJ1-1	NA	TGTGCCAGCAGTTTAGGGGGCAGGGCGGCTGAAGCTTTCTTT	CASSLGGRAAEAFF
TRBV7-9	NA	TRBJ2-5	NA	TGTGCCAGCAGCTTGCTAGCCTCAGAGACCCAGTACTTC	CASSLLASETQYF
TRBV2	NA	TRBJ2-5	few	TGTGCCAGCAGTGGTTTTGGGGGTAGGACCCAGTACTTC	CASSGFGGRTQYF
TRBV5-1	NA	TRBJ1-1	few	TGCGCCAGCAGCTTGGCGTCTGGCACTGAAGCTTTCTTT	CASSLASGTEAFF
TRBV5-1	NA	TRBJ1-2	NA	TGCGCCAGCAGCTTGGAAGGGGTTGGCCCCTATGGCTACACCTTC	CASSLEGVGPYGYTF
TRBV6-2/TRBV6-3	TRBD1	TRBJ2-1	few	TGTGCCAGCAGTACCCGGGACAGGGTAATCAATGAGCAGTTCTTC	CASSTRDRVINEQFF
TRBV6-2/TRBV6-3	NA	TRBJ2-6	few	TGTGCCAGCAGTTACTCGTTGAGGGCAGGGGCCAACGTCCTGACTTTC	CASSYSLRAGANVLTF
TRBV9	TRBD1	TRBJ1-2	NA	TGTGCCAGCAGCGCGGGACAGGGAGTTTCTCACACCTTC	CASSAGQGVSHTF
TRBV20-1	NA	TRBJ1-2	NA	TGCAGTGCTAGCCAGGATGGCCTTTATGGCTACACCTTC	CSASQDGLYGYTF
TRBV6-6	NA	TRBJ2-1	NA	TGTGCCAGCAGTTACTCTCAGGTACAGTTCTTC	CASSYSQVQFF
TRBV30	NA	TRBJ2-4	NA	TGTGCCTGGAGTTCGGAGATAAACATTCAGTACTTC	CAWSSEINIQYF
TRBV10-3	TRBD2	TRBJ2-7	few	TGTGCCATCAGTGACCCAGTCGGATGGATGGAGCGGGAGGGCCAATCCGAGCAGTACTTC	CAISDPVGWMEREGQSEQYF
TRBV29-1	NA	TRBJ1-2	NA	TGCAGCGTTGAAGATGGGGCGGACCGCTATGGCTACACCTTC	CSVEDGADRYGYTF
TRBV20-1	NA	TRBJ1-2	NA	TGCAGTACCCCCCTTTGGACACTCAATGGCTACACCTTC	CSTPLWTLNGYTF
TRBV20-1	NA	TRBJ2-5	many	TGCAGTGCTAGAGATCTGGAGACCCAGTACTTC	CSARDLETQYF
TRBV11-2	NA	TRBJ2-5	NA	TGTGCCAGCAGCTTAGAGGGCCCCGGGGCCGTAGAGACCCAGTACTTC	CASSLEGPGAVETQYF